The T cell receptor (beta chain) described here comes from a study of CD8 T cells in Susac syndrome. As for the study in general: Treatment at blood withdrawal was none, corticosteroids, or intravenous immunoglobulin alone in Susac syndrome patients.

Roughly 0.45 to 1 ug RNA was reverse transcribed with random hexamers. A single record per CDR3 protein comes from TCRdb applying MiXCR to the immunoSEQ multiplex PCR reads. The sample shows some 240,000 distinct CDR3 sequences, almost 97% of them seen only once. CDR1 MNHEY and CDR2 SMNVEV come from the germline V gene (reference sequence). The CDR3 is made up of 16 amino acids. The V segment lost 5 bases and the J segment 4 bases; nucleotides outside the gene matches: 7. The sequence was collected from a human donor with Susac syndrome. Specimen: CD4+ T cells from PBMCs. V usage is TRBV27 and J usage is TRBJ2-3, with TRBD2 matching over 12 bases. The CDR3 loop reads CASSRILAGGADTQYF. In DNA, the CDR3 is TGTGCCAGCAGTCGAATACTAGCGGGAGGAGCAGATACGCAGTATTTT.